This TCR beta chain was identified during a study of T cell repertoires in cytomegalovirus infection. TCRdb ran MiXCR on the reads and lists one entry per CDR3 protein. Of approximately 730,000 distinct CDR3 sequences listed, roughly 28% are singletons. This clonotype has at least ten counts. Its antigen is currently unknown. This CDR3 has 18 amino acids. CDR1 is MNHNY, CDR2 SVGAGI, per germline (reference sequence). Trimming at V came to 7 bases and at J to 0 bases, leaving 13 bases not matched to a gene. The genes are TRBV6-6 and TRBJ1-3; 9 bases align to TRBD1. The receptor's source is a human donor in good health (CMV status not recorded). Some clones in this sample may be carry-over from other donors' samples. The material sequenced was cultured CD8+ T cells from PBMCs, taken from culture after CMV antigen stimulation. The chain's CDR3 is CASNRPSTGGFSGNTIYF. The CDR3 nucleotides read TGTGCCAGCAACCGACCATCGACAGGGGGTTTCTCTGGAAACACCATATATTTT.